The 30 T cell receptor beta chains below come from one sample, sequenced in a study of shared clonotypes between healthy human individuals. This table comes from immunoSEQ multiplex PCR, and its TCRdb copy is limited to in-frame clones, with some not included. The sample lists around 700,000 clones; about 80% were seen once. The sequencing input was memory CD4+ T cells sorted from blood. Subset: CD45RA-negative fraction. These TCRs come from a woman in her twenties or thirties in good health.

The chain has TRBV28 and TRBJ1-2, with a possible D match to TRBD1 (6 bases). The germline V gene has CDR1 MDHEN and CDR2 SYDVKM. The CDR3 consists of 14 residues. Trimming stripped 3 bases from V and 3 bases from J, with 11 bases between. The CDR3 region has the DNA TGTGCCAGCAGTTTTGCAGGGGTTGACTATGGCTACACCTTC. It yields the protein CASSFAGVDYGYTF.

In this sample, this clone turned up a few times. Distinct nucleotide sequences in the sample also encode this CDR3. The chain joins TRBV2 to TRBJ2-5; D is ambiguous. V was shortened by 6 bases and J by 3 bases, with 5 bases between the two germline ends. The CDR3 length is 11 residues. The V gene's germline CDR1 is SNHLY and CDR2 FYNNEI. In nucleotides, the CDR3 is TGTGCCAGCAGCAGGAAAGAGACCCAGTACTTC. Translating gives CASSRKETQYF.

The chain has TRBV6-1 and TRBJ2-1; D is unclear. This CDR3 comprises 15 residues. The V gene lost 2 bases and the J gene lost 0 bases, with 8 bases spanning the gap. Germline V gives CDR1 MNHNS, CDR2 SASEGT. The CDR3 region has the DNA TGTGCCAGCAGTGAACTCGTGAGCTCCTACAATGAGCAGTTCTTC. The encoded protein is CASSELVSSYNEQFF.

V is TRBV30 and J is TRBJ1-1; D ambiguous. Germline CDR1 GTSNPN, CDR2 SVGIG (reference sequence). V was clipped by 5 bases and J by 4 bases, with 14 bases between them. This CDR3 contains 13 residues. The CDR3 sequence is CAWVDSWATEAFF. CDR3 coding DNA: TGTGCCTGGGTCGACTCCTGGGCCACTGAAGCTTTCTTT.

The genes are TRBV10-3 and TRBJ1-5; 8 bases agree with TRBD1. Germline lookup yields CDR1 ENHRY and CDR2 SYGVKD. CDR3 length: 14 amino acids. V was pared by 6 bases and J by 4 bases, with 5 bases of the junction left unmatched. The DNA for the CDR3 is TGTGCCATCAGCGGGACAGGCCAAAATCAGCCCCAGCATTTT. Amino acid sequence: CAISGTGQNQPQHF.

DNA of the CDR3: TGTGCCAGCAGTGATAGACTAGCGGGAGTTTTTGACCAGACCCAGTACTTC. Translated, it gives CASSDRLAGVFDQTQYF. The chain carries TRBV2 and TRBJ2-5; 12 nucleotides match TRBD2. Germline assignment: CDR1 SNHLY and CDR2 FYNNEI. V was pared by 3 bases and J by 6 bases, with 11 bases of the junction left unmatched. This CDR3 comprises 17 residues.

The CDR3 DNA follows: TGTGCCAGCAGCCGAAGTTGGGCAGGGATAGAGACCCAGTACTTC. It codes for CASSRSWAGIETQYF. This chain connects TRBV28 to TRBJ2-5; possible D gene TRBD1, 5 bases. The V gene's germline CDR1 is MDHEN and CDR2 SYDVKM. The CDR3 runs to 15 residues. V dropped 6 bases and J dropped 4 bases, with 18 bases sitting between them.

This clone has a count of ten or more. The CDR3 sequence is CATSTGTVFNEQFF. CDR3 coding DNA: TGCGCCACCTCAACCGGGACAGTATTCAATGAGCAGTTCTTC. The chain combines TRBV10-1 with TRBJ2-1, with 7 bases matching TRBD1. Germline V gives CDR1 WNHNN, CDR2 SYGVQD (reference sequence). The CDR3 consists of 14 residues. J gave up 6 bases and V 10 bases, and 12 bases lay outside the gene matches.

The CDR3 loop is CASSISSDPTSTDTQYF. CDR3 nucleotides: TGTGCCAGCAGCATCTCTAGCGACCCCACGAGCACAGATACGCAGTATTTT. This sequence joins TRBV7-2 and TRBJ2-3; the D gene is possibly TRBD2 (6 bases). Looked up from germline, CDR1 is SGHTA and CDR2 is FQGNSA. This CDR3 spans 17 amino acids. Between the trimmed V and J ends, which lost 5 bases and 0 bases, there was a span of 18 bases.

The chain couples TRBV6-1 to TRBJ2-7; D may correspond to TRBD1 or TRBD2 (7 bases each). This CDR3 is built from 14 residues. V lost 6 bases to trimming and J lost 3 bases, with 15 bases between them. CDR1 and CDR2 from the germline V gene are MNHNS and SASEGT. CDR3 nucleotide sequence: TGTGCCAGCAGGAACAGGGGAGGGGGCTACGAGCAGTACTTC. Protein product: CASRNRGGGYEQYF.

The genes are TRBV2 and TRBJ2-5; D unclear. The V gene's germline CDR1 is SNHLY and CDR2 FYNNEI. V lost 5 bases, J lost 1 base, and 8 bases lay in between. The CDR3 totals 13 residues. CDR3 sequence: CASSIDSQETQYF. The CDR3 coding sequence is TGTGCCAGCAGTATTGACTCCCAAGAGACCCAGTACTTC.

The chain recombines TRBV11-2 with TRBJ2-1, with 8 bases that match TRBD2. There are 14 residues in the CDR3. The germline V gene encodes CDR1 SGHAT and CDR2 FQNNGV. V gave up 7 bases and J gave up 3 bases; unmatched junction bases: 5. The CDR3 DNA sequence: TGTGCCAGCACTAGCGGGCCCAACTACAATGAGCAGTTCTTC. Its protein is CASTSGPNYNEQFF. Looking up the rest from reference TRBV11-2 and TRBJ2-1 gives the full variable domain: EAGVAQSPRYKIIEKRQSVAFWCNPISGHATLYWYQQILGQGPKLLIQFQNNGVVDDSQLPKDRFSAERLKGVDSTLKIQPAKLEDSAVYLCASTSGPNYNEQFFGPGTRLTVL.

The chain combines TRBV28 with TRBJ1-1; no clear D gene. The V end was cut by 6 bases, the J end by 1 base, with 12 bases between. CDR3 length: 14 amino acids. The germline gives CDR1 MDHEN, CDR2 SYDVKM. For the CDR3, the DNA is TGTGCCAGCAGCTTAGCCTGGAAGAACACTGAAGCTTTCTTT. Protein product: CASSLAWKNTEAFF.

The chain couples TRBV5-4 to TRBJ2-1; D might be TRBD2 (6 bases). Germline CDR1 reads SGHNT; CDR2 reads YYREEE (reference sequence). V was cut by 3 bases and J by 3 bases, with 7 bases left in between. CDR3 length: 13 residues. The CDR3 spells CASSWDFYNEQFF. CDR3 coding DNA: TGTGCCAGCAGCTGGGACTTCTACAATGAGCAGTTCTTC.

Points on this clone: The same CDR3 can be traced to other DNA sequences in this sample. The J gene is TRBJ1-2, the V gene TRBV9; D not resolved. The germline V gene encodes CDR1 SGDLS and CDR2 YYNGEE. This CDR3 is 13 amino acids long. V was cut by 0 bases and J by 4 bases, with 7 bases left in between. CDR3 in amino acids: CASSVDAIYGYTF. The CDR3 nucleotides are TGTGCCAGCAGCGTAGACGCCATCTATGGCTACACCTTC.

The chain couples TRBV19 to TRBJ2-1; D uncertain. The CDR3 loop spans 13 amino acids. Germline values: CDR1 LNHDA, CDR2 SQIVND (reference sequence). Trimming removed 5 bases at V and 5 bases at J, with 10 bases between. CDR3 region: CASSVKANNEQFF. CDR3 sequence (DNA): TGTGCCAGTAGTGTAAAAGCGAACAATGAGCAGTTCTTC.

The chain couples TRBV6-9 to TRBJ2-5; 7 bases match TRBD1. With the DNA end fitting TRBJ2-7 better, the J assignment may be wrong. The germline V gene encodes CDR1 MNHGY and CDR2 SVAAGI. The CDR3 has 13 residues. The DNA for the CDR3 is TGTGCCAGCAGTCGAGACAGGGACTACGAGCAGTACTTC. Amino acid sequence: CASSRDRDYEQYF.

Only a few counts were recorded for this clone. The V call is TRBV5-6, the J call TRBJ2-5; TRBD1 matches 8 bases. V lost 0 bases and J lost 5; bases outside the gene matches: 3. Germline-derived CDR1 and CDR2 are SGHDT and YYEEEE. The CDR3 runs to 14 residues. The CDR3 region has the DNA TGTGCCAGCAGCTTGGGGACAGGGTATGAGACCCAGTACTTC. Amino acid sequence: CASSLGTGYETQYF.

This sequence joins TRBV29-1 and TRBJ2-5, with 13 nucleotides matching TRBD2. From germline, CDR1 is SQVTM and CDR2 ANQGSEA. The CDR3 runs 11 residues. The CDR3 loop reads CAGLAGEGQYF. The CDR3 DNA follows: TGCGCCGGACTAGCGGGAGAGGGCCAGTACTTC.

The chain joins TRBV2 to TRBJ1-5, with D maybe TRBD1 (6 bases). The germline CDR1 and CDR2 sequences are SNHLY and FYNNEI. Between the trimmed V and J ends, which lost 2 bases and 7 bases, there was a span of 18 bases. The CDR3 has 16 amino acids. The CDR3 nucleotides read TGTGCCAGCAGTGAAACTACCTACAGGGCCTTGCAGCCCCAGCATTTT. This encodes CASSETTYRALQPQHF. The full variable domain, its missing parts supplied by reference TRBV2 and TRBJ1-5, is EPEVTQTPSHQVTQMGQEVILRCVPISNHLYFYWYRQILGQKVEFLVSFYNNEISEKSEIFDDQFSVERPDGSNFTLKIRSTKLEDSAMYFCASSETTYRALQPQHFGDGTRLSIL.

This clone was seen a single time. The CDR3, as DNA: TGTGCCTGGAGTAGGTTACGAGGGGGCTACACCTTC. Translated: CAWSRLRGGYTF. This chain links TRBV30 with TRBJ1-2; D is uncertain. V was clipped by 2 bases and J by 8 bases, with 12 bases between them. CDR1 and CDR2 (germline): GTSNPN, SVGIG (reference sequence). The CDR3 is 12 residues long.

The chain carries TRBV7-2 and TRBJ2-5; D unclear. The CDR3 has 14 amino acids. Germline V gene sequence: CDR1 SGHTA, CDR2 FQGNSA. V was trimmed by 1 base and J by 2 bases, leaving 8 bases between them. The CDR3 protein is CASSLVYMQETQYF. Written as DNA, the CDR3 is TGTGCCAGCAGCTTAGTTTACATGCAAGAGACCCAGTACTTC.

The chain combines TRBV6-5 with TRBJ1-5; TRBD1 matches at 8 bases. Germline-derived CDR1 and CDR2 are MNHEY and SVGAGI. V shed 2 bases and J 4 bases; nucleotides not matched to a gene: 1. The CDR3 runs to 14 residues. CDR3 region: CASSYQGANQPQHF. DNA for the CDR3: TGTGCCAGCAGTTACCAGGGGGCGAATCAGCCCCAGCATTTT.

This clone has more than one count but fewer than ten. The chain carries TRBV4-2 and TRBJ1-2, with D possibly TRBD1 on 5 matching bases. Germline-derived CDR1 and CDR2 are LGHNA and YNFKEQ. Trimming shortened V by 5 bases and J by 6 bases, and 22 bases separated the two germline ends. This CDR3 contains 16 residues. CDR3 protein: CASSNRLGLPMDGYTF. The CDR3 region has the DNA TGTGCCAGCAGCAACCGTTTGGGACTCCCAATGGATGGCTACACCTTC.

This clone was seen more than once but under ten times. The V and J genes are TRBV4-1 and TRBJ1-2; TRBD1 might be the D (6 bases). The CDR3 length is 15 residues. The V gene's germline CDR1 is MGHRA and CDR2 YSYEKL. The V end lost 4 bases, the J end lost 4 bases, and 16 bases lay between the germline ends. The DNA of the CDR3 is TGCGCCAGCAGCCCACGGGACACCCAAGGCTATGGCTACACCTTC. Translating gives CASSPRDTQGYGYTF.

This chain joins TRBV6-7 and TRBJ2-3; TRBD2 matches 7 bases. Being an ORF, TRBV6-7 has a function that is uncertain. This CDR3 spans 15 amino acids. The V and J ends lost 5 bases and 0 bases, in that order; junction bases with no gene match: 5. In DNA form, the CDR3 reads TGTGCCAGCAGTGGGGGGGGAAATAGCACAGATACGCAGTATTTT. It translates to CASSGGGNSTDTQYF.

The chain uses TRBV28 and TRBJ2-7, with D hard to call. The CDR3 consists of 14 residues. Trimming removed 6 bases at V and 3 bases at J, with 15 bases between. CDR1 and CDR2 from the germline V gene are MDHEN and SYDVKM. CDR3 amino acids: CASSPMFAFYEQYF. Here the CDR3 DNA reads TGTGCCAGCAGCCCTATGTTTGCGTTCTACGAGCAGTACTTC.

The chain combines TRBV7-9 with TRBJ2-5; the match to TRBD2 covers 8 bases. The CDR3 runs 14 residues. Germline V gene sequence: CDR1 SEHNR, CDR2 FQNEAQ (reference sequence). V shed 1 base, J shed 5 bases, and the junction held 3 bases outside the gene matches. CDR3 sequence: CASSLGQREETQYF. For the CDR3, the DNA is TGTGCCAGCAGCTTAGGGCAGCGGGAGGAGACCCAGTACTTC. The full variable domain, rest sourced from reference TRBV7-9 and TRBJ2-5, is DTGVSQNPRHKITKRGQNVTFRCDPISEHNRLYWYRQTLGQGPEFLTYFQNEAQLEKSRLLSDRFSAERPKGSFSTLEIQRTEQGDSAMYLCASSLGQREETQYFGPGTRLLVL.

This chain links TRBV28 with TRBJ2-2; the D gene is possibly TRBD1 (6 bases). Germline values: CDR1 MDHEN, CDR2 SYDVKM. CDR3 length: 15 amino acids. Trimming took off 3 bases at V and 0 bases at J, with 8 bases between the two ends. The CDR3 is CASSFWTANTGELFF. CDR3 in DNA: TGTGCCAGCAGTTTTTGGACAGCGAACACCGGGGAGCTGTTTTTT.

The genes are TRBV28 and TRBJ1-4; D is unresolved. The CDR3 is made up of 14 amino acids. The germline V gene has CDR1 MDHEN and CDR2 SYDVKM. The germline V and J ends were trimmed by 2 bases and 6 bases, with 10 bases remaining between them. Here the CDR3 reads CASSLGAGYEKLFF. DNA of the CDR3: TGTGCCAGCAGTTTAGGAGCCGGTTATGAAAAACTGTTTTTT.